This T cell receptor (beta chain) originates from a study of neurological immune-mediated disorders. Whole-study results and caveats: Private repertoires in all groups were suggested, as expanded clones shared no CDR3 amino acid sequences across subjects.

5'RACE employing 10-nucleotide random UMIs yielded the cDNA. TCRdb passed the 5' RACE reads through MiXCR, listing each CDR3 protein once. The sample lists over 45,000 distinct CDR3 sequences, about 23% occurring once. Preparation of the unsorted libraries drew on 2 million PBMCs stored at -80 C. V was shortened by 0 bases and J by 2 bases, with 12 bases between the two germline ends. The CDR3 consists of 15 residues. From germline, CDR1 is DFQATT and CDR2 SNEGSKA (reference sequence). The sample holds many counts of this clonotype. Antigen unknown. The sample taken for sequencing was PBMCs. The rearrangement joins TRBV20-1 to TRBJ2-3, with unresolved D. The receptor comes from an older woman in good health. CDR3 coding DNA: TGCAGTGCTAGAGATCACAGAATCAACACAGATACGCAGTATTTT. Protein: CSARDHRINTDTQYF.